This T cell receptor beta chain came from a study of human T cells and chemical hapten exposure. Study-level information: An area of 2 cm by 2 cm on upper inner arm skin received 2% DPC for sensitization.

Per germline, CDR1 DFQATT and CDR2 SNEGSKA (reference sequence). The CDR3 totals 16 residues. The V gene end was trimmed by 1 base and the J gene end by 3 bases; junction bases not matched to a gene: 7. Time point here: patch test 3, about 24 weeks after DPC sensitization. Specified treatment: therapeutic diphenylcyclopropenone sensitization with weekly scalp DPC. This clonotype was counted between two and nine times. What it binds is unknown. A single record per CDR3 protein comes from TCRdb applying MiXCR to the RACE reads. The sample has more than 100,000 distinct CDR3 sequences, approximately 10% seen once. Findings and limits, study-wide: Against controls, expanded TCRs gave rise to significantly more large CDR3 similarity clusters.

The sequence was collected from a woman in her forties or fifties with alopecia areata. Some clones in this sample may be carry-over from other donors' samples. The sample in question was whole blood, obtained in connection with sensitization to the hapten diphenylcyclopropenone (DPC). The chain has TRBV20-1 and TRBJ2-1, with 9 bases matching TRBD2. The CDR3 nucleotides read TGCAGTGCTAGAGTTAGTAGCGGGGGCGACTACAATGAGCAGTTCTTC. Its translation: CSARVSSGGDYNEQFF.